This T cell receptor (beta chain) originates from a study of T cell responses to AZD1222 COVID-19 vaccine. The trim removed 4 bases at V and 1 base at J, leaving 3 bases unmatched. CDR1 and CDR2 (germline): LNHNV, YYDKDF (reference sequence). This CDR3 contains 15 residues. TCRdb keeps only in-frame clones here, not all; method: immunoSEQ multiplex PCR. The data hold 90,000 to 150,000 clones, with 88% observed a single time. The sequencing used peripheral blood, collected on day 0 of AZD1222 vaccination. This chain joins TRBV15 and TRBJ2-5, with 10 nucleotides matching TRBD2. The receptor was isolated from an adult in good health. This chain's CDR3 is CATSTSGGSQETQYF. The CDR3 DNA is TGTGCCACCAGCACTAGCGGGGGCAGCCAAGAGACCCAGTACTTC.